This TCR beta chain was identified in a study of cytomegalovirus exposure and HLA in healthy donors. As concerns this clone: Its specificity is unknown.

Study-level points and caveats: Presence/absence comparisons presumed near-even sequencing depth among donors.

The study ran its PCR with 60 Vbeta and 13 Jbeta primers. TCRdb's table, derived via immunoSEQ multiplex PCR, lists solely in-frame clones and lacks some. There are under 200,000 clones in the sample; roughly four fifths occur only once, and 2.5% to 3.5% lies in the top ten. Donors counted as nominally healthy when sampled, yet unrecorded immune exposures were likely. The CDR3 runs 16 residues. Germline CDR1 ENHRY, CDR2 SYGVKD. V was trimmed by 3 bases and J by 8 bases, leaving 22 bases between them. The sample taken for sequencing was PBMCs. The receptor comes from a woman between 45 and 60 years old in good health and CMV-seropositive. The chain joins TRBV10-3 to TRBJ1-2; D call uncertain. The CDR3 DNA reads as TGTGCCATCAGTGACAGCCGCGAGCGGGATCTGGGGGGCTACACCTTC. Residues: CAISDSRERDLGGYTF.